These T cell receptor beta chains were read from a single sample in a study of cytomegalovirus exposure and HLA in healthy donors. Generated by immunoSEQ multiplex PCR, the TCRdb table keeps only in-frame clones and is missing some. The sample holds about 130,000 clones, roughly 84% seen once. The sample was PBMCs. These receptors all come from a woman aged 18 to 35 in good health and CMV-seropositive. Each CDR3 is given with its conserved first and last residue. D genes are given only for firm matches. Rows may omit the clone size; those that give it use once, few, many or a size class.

V gene	J gene	clone size	D gene	CDR3 DNA	CDR3 protein
TRBV7-9	TRBJ2-5	once	.	TGTGCCAGCAGCTTAGTTCCAGTCGAGACCCAGTACTTC	CASSLVPVETQYF
TRBV2	TRBJ2-5	.	.	TGTGCCAGCAGTGCGGGGACCCAGTACTTC	CASSAGTQYF
TRBV19	TRBJ2-2	.	.	TGTGCCAGTAGTGAAGGGGGACGGGAGCTGTTTTTT	CASSEGGRELFF
TRBV4-1	TRBJ2-5	.	TRBD2	TGCGCCAGCAGCCTTCGACTAGCGGTGGAAAGGGAGCAGTACTTC	CASSLRLAVEREQYF
TRBV14	TRBJ2-7	.	TRBD1	TGTGCCAGCAGCCAACCGAAAGGGACAGGGGGCGAGCAGTACTTC	CASSQPKGTGGEQYF
TRBV28	TRBJ1-5	.	.	TGTGCCAGCAGTCCCCGGCGTGGGGGCAGTCAGCCCCAGCATTTT	CASSPRRGGSQPQHF
TRBV5-4	TRBJ1-1	.	TRBD1	TGTGCCAGCAGTCCGACAGGGGCGAACACTGAAGCTTTCTTT	CASSPTGANTEAFF
TRBV6-5	TRBJ2-2	.	TRBD1	TGTGCCAGCAGTTACTCCGGGACAGGGAGGGAGCTGTTTTTT	CASSYSGTGRELFF
TRBV6-1	TRBJ2-7	.	.	TGTGCCAGCAGTGAAGTTGTTGGACAGTCCTACGAGCAGTACTTC	CASSEVVGQSYEQYF
TRBV12-5	TRBJ2-3	once	TRBD2	TGTGCTAGTGTTCCAAGCGGGGGGACAGATACGCAGTATTTT	CASVPSGGTDTQYF
TRBV6-5	TRBJ1-1	.	.	TGTGCCAGCAGTTACTCGTCGCCAGGGCGGACTGAAGCTTTCTTT	CASSYSSPGRTEAFF
TRBV5-1	TRBJ2-7	.	.	TGCGCCAGCAGCTTGGCCGGGATTAGCGGTTCTTATACCTACGAGCAGTACTTC	CASSLAGISGSYTYEQYF
TRBV7-3	TRBJ1-1	.	TRBD1	TGTGCCAGCAGTTCCGGGACAGGGGGCGTTGAAGCTTTCTTT	CASSSGTGGVEAFF
TRBV6-4	TRBJ1-6	once	.	TGTGCCAGCAGTGATACACGGAGCTCCTATAATTCACCCCTCCACTTT	CASSDTRSSYNSPLHF
TRBV7-9	TRBJ2-1	.	.	TGTGCCAGCAGCTTAGATGGGACTCCGTACAATGAGCAGTTCTTC	CASSLDGTPYNEQFF
TRBV19	TRBJ2-5	.	TRBD1	TGTGCCAGTAGCCCCGGGACAGGGGTCGCGACCCAGTACTTC	CASSPGTGVATQYF
TRBV7-9	TRBJ2-7	once	.	TGTTCCTGTGGGCCGGGGTACGAGCAGTACTTC	CSCGPGYEQYF
TRBV5-1	TRBJ2-5	.	TRBD1	TGCGCCAGCAGCCACACAGGGGGCGCAGAGACCCAGTACTTC	CASSHTGGAETQYF
TRBV9	TRBJ2-3	.	.	TGTGCCAGCTACACCCCCAACACAGATACGCAGTATTTT	CASYTPNTDTQYF
TRBV30	TRBJ2-1	.	.	TGTGCCTGGAGTGTATTAGGCGGGGATGAGCAGTTCTTC	CAWSVLGGDEQFF
TRBV5-4	TRBJ2-5	.	TRBD1	TGTGCCAGCAGCCCGGGGGGCACAGGGGGCTCAAAGACCCAGTACTTC	CASSPGGTGGSKTQYF